A single count supports the clone carrying this T cell receptor beta chain. The data belong to a study of OX40 agonist ivuxolimab in advanced cancers. Repertoires were generated with immunoSEQ multiplex PCR, while TCRdb's copy carries only in-frame clones and drops some. The repertoire has around 59,000 clones, roughly 87% of them found once; the top ten carry over 9%. The sequencing here drew on CD4+ or CD8+ T cells sorted from blood, taken in a trial of the OX40 agonist ivuxolimab. The receptor comes from an adult with an advanced solid tumor such as melanoma, head and neck, liver or kidney cancer.

The CDR3: CASTTYLGMGGINEQFF. CDR3 nucleotide sequence: TGTGCCAGTACTACATACCTGGGTATGGGGGGCATTAATGAGCAGTTCTTC. The rearrangement joins TRBV19 to TRBJ2-1, with D tentatively TRBD1 or TRBD2 (6 bases each). Looked up from germline, CDR1 is LNHDA and CDR2 is SQIVND (reference sequence). The CDR3 is 17 amino acids. Trimming shortened V by 7 bases and J by 7 bases, and 26 bases separated the two germline ends.